This T cell receptor (beta chain) was found in a study of vaccination effects on CD4 cells after COVID-19. Germline values: CDR1 ENHRY, CDR2 SYGVKD. The CDR3 covers 13 residues. V dropped 6 bases and J dropped 1; count of bases not matched to a gene: 1. CD4+ T cells specific for antigen were expanded with viral peptide pools by the ViraFEST assay before sequencing. Culture lasted around eleven days before CD4+ T cell isolation. SARS-CoV-2 infected the person between March and December 2020, as confirmed by PCR. For this clone: As yet, its antigen is unknown.

The data were produced by immunoSEQ multiplex PCR, yet TCRdb's version contains in-frame clones alone and is incomplete. Here the sample spans some 30,000 clones, more than 60% being singletons. Sequenced here: CD4+ T cells from PBMCs cultured with a peptide pool, sampled before COVID-19 vaccination. The gene calls are TRBV10-3 and TRBJ2-5, with 8 nucleotides matching TRBD1. The TCR sequence derives from a human donor who had a prior SARS-CoV-2 infection. CDR3 sequence: CAISTGGQETQYF. CDR3 nucleotide sequence: TGTGCCATCAGCACAGGGGGCCAAGAGACCCAGTACTTC.